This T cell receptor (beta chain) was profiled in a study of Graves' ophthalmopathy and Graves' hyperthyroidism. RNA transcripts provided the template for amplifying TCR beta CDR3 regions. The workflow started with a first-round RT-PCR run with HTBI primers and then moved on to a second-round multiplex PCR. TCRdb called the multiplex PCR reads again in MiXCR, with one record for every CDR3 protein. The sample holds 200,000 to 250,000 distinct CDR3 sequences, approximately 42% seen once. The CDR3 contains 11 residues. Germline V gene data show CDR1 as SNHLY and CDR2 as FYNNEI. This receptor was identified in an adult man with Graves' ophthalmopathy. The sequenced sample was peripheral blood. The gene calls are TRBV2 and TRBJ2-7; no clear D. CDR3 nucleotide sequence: TGTGCAAACGCTGCCAGCTACGAGCAGTACTTC. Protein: CANAASYEQYF.